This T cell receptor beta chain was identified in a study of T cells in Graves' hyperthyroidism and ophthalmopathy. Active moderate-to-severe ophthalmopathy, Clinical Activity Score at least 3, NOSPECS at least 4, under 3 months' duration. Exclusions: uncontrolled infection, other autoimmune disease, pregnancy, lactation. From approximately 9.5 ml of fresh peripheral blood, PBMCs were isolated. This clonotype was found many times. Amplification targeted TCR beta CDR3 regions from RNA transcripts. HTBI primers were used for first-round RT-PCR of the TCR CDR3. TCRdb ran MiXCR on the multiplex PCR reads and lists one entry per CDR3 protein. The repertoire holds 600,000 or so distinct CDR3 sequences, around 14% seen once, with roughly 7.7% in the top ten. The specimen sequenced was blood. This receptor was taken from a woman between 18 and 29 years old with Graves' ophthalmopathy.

Here the CDR3 DNA reads TGTGCCAGCAGCTCGGGACTAGCGGGAGTGGTCGGGGAGCTGTTTTTT. Amino acid sequence: CASSSGLAGVVGELFF. The genes are TRBV11-2 and TRBJ2-2, with 14 bases that match TRBD2. This CDR3 region has 16 residues. The trim removed 4 bases at V and 7 bases at J, leaving 5 bases unmatched. In germline, CDR1 is SGHAT, CDR2 FQNNGV.